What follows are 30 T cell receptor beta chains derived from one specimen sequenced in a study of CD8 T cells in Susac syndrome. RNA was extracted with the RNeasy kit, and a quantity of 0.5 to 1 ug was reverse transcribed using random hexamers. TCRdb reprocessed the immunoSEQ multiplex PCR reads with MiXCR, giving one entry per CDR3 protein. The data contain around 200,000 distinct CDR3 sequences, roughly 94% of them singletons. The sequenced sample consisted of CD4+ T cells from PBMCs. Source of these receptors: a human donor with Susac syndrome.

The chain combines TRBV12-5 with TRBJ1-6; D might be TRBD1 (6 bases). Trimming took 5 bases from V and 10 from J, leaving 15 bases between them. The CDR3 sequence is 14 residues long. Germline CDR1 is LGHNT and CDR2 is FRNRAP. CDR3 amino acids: CASGVRRGGSPLHF. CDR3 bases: TGTGCTAGTGGTGTTCGCAGGGGTGGGTCACCCCTCCACTTT.

The CDR3 is CASSRVGGNSYEQYF. CDR3 bases: TGTGCCAGCAGCCGGGTGGGGGGGAACTCCTACGAGCAGTACTTC. The chain recombines TRBV11-2 with TRBJ2-7; 7 bases line up with TRBD2. Germline V CDR1 and CDR2: SGHAT, FQNNGV. This CDR3 comprises 15 residues. The J segment lost 0 bases and the V segment lost 5 bases, leaving 7 bases of the junction unmatched.

CDR3 region: CASSQIAVPGYNEQFF. CDR3 DNA sequence: TGCGCCAGCAGCCAAATAGCGGTCCCCGGCTACAATGAGCAGTTCTTC. The V and J genes are TRBV4-1 and TRBJ2-1; D is perhaps TRBD2 (6 bases). V was trimmed by 2 bases and J by 3 bases, leaving 14 bases between them. The CDR3 contains 16 residues. Germline values: CDR1 MGHRA, CDR2 YSYEKL.

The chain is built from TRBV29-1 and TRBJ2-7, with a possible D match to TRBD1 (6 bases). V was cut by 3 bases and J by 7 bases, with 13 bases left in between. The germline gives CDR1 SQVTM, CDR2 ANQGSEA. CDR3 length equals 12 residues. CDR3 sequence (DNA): TGCAGCGTTGACAGGGGAAGAGGTGAGCAGTACTTC. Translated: CSVDRGRGEQYF.

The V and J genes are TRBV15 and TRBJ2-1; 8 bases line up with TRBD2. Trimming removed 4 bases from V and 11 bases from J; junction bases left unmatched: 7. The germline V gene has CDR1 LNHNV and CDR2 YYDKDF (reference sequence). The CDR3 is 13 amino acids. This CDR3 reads CATSMGREGKQFF. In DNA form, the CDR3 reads TGTGCCACCAGCATGGGTCGGGAGGGTAAGCAGTTCTTC.

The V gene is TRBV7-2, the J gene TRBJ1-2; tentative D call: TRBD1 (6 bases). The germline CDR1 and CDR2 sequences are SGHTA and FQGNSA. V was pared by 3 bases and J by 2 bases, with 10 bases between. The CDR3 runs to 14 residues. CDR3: CASSFSRGNYGYTF. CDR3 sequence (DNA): TGTGCCAGCAGCTTTTCCAGGGGAAACTATGGCTACACCTTC.

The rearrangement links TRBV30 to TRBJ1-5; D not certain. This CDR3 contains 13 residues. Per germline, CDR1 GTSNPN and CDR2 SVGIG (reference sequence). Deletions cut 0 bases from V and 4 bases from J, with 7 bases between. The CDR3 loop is CAWSVRRNQPQHF. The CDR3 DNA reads TGTGCCTGGAGTGTACGTCGAAATCAGCCCCAGCATTTT.

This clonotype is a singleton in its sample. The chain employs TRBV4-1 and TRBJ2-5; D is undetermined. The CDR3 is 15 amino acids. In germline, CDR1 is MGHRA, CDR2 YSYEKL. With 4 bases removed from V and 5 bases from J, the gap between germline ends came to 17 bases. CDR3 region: CASSRRSQFGETQYF. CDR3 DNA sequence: TGCGCCAGCAGCCGACGAAGCCAATTTGGGGAGACCCAGTACTTC.

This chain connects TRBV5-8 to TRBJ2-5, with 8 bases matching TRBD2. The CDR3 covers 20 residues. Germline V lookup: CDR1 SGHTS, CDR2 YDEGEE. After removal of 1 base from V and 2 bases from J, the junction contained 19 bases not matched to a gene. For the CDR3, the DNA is TGTGCCAGCAGCTTGATCGGCGAGTCTGACAGAGCGGGGGCACAAGAGACCCAGTACTTC. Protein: CASSLIGESDRAGAQETQYF.

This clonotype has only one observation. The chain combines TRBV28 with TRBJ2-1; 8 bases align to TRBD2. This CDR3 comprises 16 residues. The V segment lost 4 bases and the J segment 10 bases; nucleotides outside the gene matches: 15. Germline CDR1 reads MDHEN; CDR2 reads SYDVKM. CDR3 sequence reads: CASSSMYRAGGGEQFF. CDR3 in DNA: TGTGCCAGCAGTTCGATGTATAGGGCGGGAGGAGGGGAGCAGTTCTTC.

CDR3 sequence reads: CASSLLRGSTGELFF. CDR3 coding DNA: TGTGCCAGCAGTCTCCTCAGGGGTAGCACCGGGGAGCTGTTTTTT. J is TRBJ2-2 and V is TRBV6-2 or TRBV6-3; D possibly corresponds to TRBD1 (6 bases). The CDR3 contains 15 residues. V lost 5 bases and J 4 bases, leaving 14 bases between the germline ends. The germline V gene has CDR1 MNHEY and CDR2 SVGEGT.

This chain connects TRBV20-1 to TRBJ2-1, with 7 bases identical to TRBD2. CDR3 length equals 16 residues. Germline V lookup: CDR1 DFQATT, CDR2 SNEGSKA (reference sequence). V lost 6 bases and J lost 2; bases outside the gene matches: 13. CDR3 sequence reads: CSATGILGRAYNEQFF. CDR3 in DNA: TGCAGTGCCACAGGAATATTGGGGAGGGCCTACAATGAGCAGTTCTTC.

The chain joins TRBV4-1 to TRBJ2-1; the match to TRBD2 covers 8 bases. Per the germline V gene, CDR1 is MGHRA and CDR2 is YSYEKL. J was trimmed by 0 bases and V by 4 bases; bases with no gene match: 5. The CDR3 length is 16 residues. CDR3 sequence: CASSRGGRSSYNEQFF. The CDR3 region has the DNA TGCGCCAGCAGCCGCGGGGGGCGTAGCTCCTACAATGAGCAGTTCTTC.

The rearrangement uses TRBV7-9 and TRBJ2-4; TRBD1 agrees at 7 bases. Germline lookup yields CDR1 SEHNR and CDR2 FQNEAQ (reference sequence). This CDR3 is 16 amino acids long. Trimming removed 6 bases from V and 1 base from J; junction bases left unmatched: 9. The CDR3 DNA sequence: TGTGCCAGCAGTACAACAGGGGCCGGGGCCAAAAACATTCAGTACTTC. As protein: CASSTTGAGAKNIQYF. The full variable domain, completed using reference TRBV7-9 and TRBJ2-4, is DTGVSQNPRHKITKRGQNVTFRCDPISEHNRLYWYRQTLGQGPEFLTYFQNEAQLEKSRLLSDRFSAERPKGSFSTLEIQRTEQGDSAMYLCASSTTGAGAKNIQYFGAGTRLSVL.

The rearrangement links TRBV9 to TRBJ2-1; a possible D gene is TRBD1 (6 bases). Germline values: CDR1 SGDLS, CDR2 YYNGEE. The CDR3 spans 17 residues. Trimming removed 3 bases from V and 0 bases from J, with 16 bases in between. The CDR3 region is CASSGPHTGSSYNEQFF. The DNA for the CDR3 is TGTGCCAGCAGCGGCCCTCATACAGGGAGCTCCTACAATGAGCAGTTCTTC.

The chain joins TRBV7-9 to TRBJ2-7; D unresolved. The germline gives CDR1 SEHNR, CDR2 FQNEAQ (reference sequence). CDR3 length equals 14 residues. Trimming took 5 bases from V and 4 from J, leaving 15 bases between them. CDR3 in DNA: TGTGCCAGCAGCCCCCCGTCTGGGGTATACGAGCAGTACTTC. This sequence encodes CASSPPSGVYEQYF.

The CDR3 coding sequence is TGTGCCAGCAGCCAGGAGATGCGGGGGGCCAGGTACAATGAGCAGTTCTTC. Amino acids: CASSQEMRGARYNEQFF. This sequence joins TRBV3-1 and TRBJ2-1; 8 positions agree with TRBD2. Germline values: CDR1 LGHDT, CDR2 YNNKEL (reference sequence). V lost 3 bases, J lost 4 bases, and 11 bases stayed unmatched. The CDR3 is 17 amino acids.

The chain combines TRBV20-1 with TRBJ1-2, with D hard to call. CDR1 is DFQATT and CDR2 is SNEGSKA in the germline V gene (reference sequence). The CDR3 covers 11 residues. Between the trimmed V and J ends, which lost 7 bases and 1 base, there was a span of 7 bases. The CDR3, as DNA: TGCAGTGGTCCGGGTAACTATGGCTACACCTTC. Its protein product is CSGPGNYGYTF.

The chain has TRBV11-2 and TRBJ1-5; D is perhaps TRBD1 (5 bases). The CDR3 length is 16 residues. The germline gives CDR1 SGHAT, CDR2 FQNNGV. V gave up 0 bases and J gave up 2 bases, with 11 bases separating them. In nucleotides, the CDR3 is TGTGCCAGCAGCTTAGATTTCAGGGTTGGCAATCAGCCCCAGCATTTT. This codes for CASSLDFRVGNQPQHF.

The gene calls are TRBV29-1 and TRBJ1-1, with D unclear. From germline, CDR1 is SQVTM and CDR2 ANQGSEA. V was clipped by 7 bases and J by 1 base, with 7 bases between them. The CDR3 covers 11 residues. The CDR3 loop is CSGRQNTEAFF. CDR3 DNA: TGCAGCGGGAGGCAGAACACTGAAGCTTTCTTT.

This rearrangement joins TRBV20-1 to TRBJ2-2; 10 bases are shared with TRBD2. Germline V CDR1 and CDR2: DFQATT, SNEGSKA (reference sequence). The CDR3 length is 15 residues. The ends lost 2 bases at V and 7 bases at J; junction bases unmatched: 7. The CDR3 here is CSARRPSGSRGELFF. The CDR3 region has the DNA TGCAGTGCTAGACGCCCTAGCGGGAGTCGCGGGGAGCTGTTTTTT.

CDR3 sequence reads: CASSLESSGSSYNEQFF. The CDR3 nucleotides are TGCGCCAGCAGCTTGGAGTCTAGCGGGAGCTCCTACAATGAGCAGTTCTTC. The chain couples TRBV5-1 to TRBJ2-1, with TRBD2 identical over 10 bases. The CDR3 covers 17 residues. The germline gives CDR1 SGHRS, CDR2 YFSETQ. The ends lost 0 bases at V and 0 bases at J; junction bases unmatched: 3. The entire variable domain, with the rest obtained from reference TRBV5-1 and TRBJ2-1, is as follows: KAGVTQTPRYLIKTRGQQVTLSCSPISGHRSVSWYQQTPGQGLQFLFEYFSETQRNKGNFPGRFSGRQFSNSRSEMNVSTLELGDSALYLCASSLESSGSSYNEQFFGPGTRLTVL.

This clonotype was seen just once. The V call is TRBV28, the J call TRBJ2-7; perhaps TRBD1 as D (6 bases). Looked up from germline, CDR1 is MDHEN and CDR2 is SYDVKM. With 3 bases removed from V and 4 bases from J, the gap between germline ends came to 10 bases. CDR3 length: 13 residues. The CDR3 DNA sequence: TGTGCCAGCAGTTTCCCAGGGGATTACGAGCAGTACTTC. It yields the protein CASSFPGDYEQYF.

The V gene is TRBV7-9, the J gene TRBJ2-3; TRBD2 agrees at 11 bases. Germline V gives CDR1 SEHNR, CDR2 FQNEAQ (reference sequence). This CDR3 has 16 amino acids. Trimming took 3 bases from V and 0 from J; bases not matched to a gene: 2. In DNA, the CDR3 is TGTGCCAGCAGCTTCGGGACTAGCGGTAGCACAGATACGCAGTATTTT. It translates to CASSFGTSGSTDTQYF. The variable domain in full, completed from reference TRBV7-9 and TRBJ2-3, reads DTGVSQNPRHKITKRGQNVTFRCDPISEHNRLYWYRQTLGQGPEFLTYFQNEAQLEKSRLLSDRFSAERPKGSFSTLEIQRTEQGDSAMYLCASSFGTSGSTDTQYFGPGTRLTVL.

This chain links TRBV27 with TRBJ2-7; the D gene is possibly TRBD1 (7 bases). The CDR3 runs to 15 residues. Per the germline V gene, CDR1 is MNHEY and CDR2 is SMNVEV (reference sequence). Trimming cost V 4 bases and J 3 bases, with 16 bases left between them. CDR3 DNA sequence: TGTGCCAGCAGTTCTTGGCAGGGGGGATTCTACGAGCAGTACTTC. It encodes CASSSWQGGFYEQYF.

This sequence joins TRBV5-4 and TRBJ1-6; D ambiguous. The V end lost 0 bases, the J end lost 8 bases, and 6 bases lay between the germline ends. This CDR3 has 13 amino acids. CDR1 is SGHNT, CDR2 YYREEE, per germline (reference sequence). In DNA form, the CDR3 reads TGTGCCAGCAGCTTGGACGGTTATTCACCCCTCCACTTT. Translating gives CASSLDGYSPLHF.

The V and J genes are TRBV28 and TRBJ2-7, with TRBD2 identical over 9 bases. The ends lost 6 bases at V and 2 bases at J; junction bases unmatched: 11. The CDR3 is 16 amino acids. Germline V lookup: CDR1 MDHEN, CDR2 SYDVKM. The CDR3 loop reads CASSETLAGFAYEQYF. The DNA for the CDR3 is TGTGCCAGCAGCGAAACTCTAGCGGGATTTGCCTACGAGCAGTACTTC.

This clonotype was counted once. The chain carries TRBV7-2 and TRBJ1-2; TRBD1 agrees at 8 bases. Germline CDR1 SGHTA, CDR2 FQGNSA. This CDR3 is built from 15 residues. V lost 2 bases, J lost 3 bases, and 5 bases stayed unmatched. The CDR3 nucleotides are TGTGCCAGCAGCTTACAGGGGGCCGCCTACTATGGCTACACCTTC. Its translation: CASSLQGAAYYGYTF. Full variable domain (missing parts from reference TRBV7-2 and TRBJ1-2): GAGVSQSPSNKVTEKGKDVELRCDPISGHTALYWYRQSLGQGLEFLIYFQGNSAPDKSGLPSDRFSAERTGGSVSTLTIQRTQQEDSAVYLCASSLQGAAYYGYTFGSGTRLTVV.

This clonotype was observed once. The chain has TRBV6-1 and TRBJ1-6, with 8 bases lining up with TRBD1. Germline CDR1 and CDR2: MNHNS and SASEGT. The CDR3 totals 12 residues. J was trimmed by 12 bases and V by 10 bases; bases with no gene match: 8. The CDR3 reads CATTDRGGPLHF. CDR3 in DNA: TGTGCCACCACAGACAGGGGTGGACCCCTCCACTTT.

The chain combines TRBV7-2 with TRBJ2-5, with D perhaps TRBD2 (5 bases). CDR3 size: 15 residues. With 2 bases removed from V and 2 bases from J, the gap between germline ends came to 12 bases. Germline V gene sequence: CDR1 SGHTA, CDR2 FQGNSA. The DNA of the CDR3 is TGTGCCAGCAGCTTAAGAGGTACTAGACAAGAGACCCAGTACTTC. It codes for CASSLRGTRQETQYF.